This T cell receptor beta chain was recovered during a study of T cells in Graves' hyperthyroidism and ophthalmopathy. The study's findings and limits: The model's output predicted ophthalmopathy at a median of roughly 6.9 months prior to onset.

At least ten counts were recorded for this clonotype. Its specificity is not known. Amplification of TCR beta CDR3 regions used RNA as the template. The HTBI set primed first-round TCR CDR3 RT-PCR. From the multiplex PCR reads, TCRdb called clonotypes with MiXCR, one entry per CDR3 protein. This table holds about 98,000 distinct CDR3 sequences, 35% to 45% found once. Lactation, pregnancy, other autoimmune disease or uncontrolled infection excluded patients. This sequence was found in a woman in her thirties with Graves' hyperthyroidism. The sequencing sample was made of peripheral blood or thyroid tissue (not recorded which).

CDR3 sequence: CASSRREASGAEGISYEQYF. The DNA for the CDR3 is TGTGCCAGCAGCCGCCGAGAGGCTAGCGGGGCCGAGGGAATCTCCTACGAGCAGTACTTC. The chain uses TRBV7-9 and TRBJ2-7, with 9 bases aligning to TRBD2. The germline V gene encodes CDR1 SEHNR and CDR2 FQNEAQ (reference sequence). The CDR3 loop spans 20 amino acids. V dropped 5 bases and J dropped 0; count of bases not matched to a gene: 20.